Below, 6 T cell receptor beta chains from the same sample are listed, as sequenced in a study of cytotoxic CD8 clonotypes in ibrutinib-treated CLL. The assay was immunoSEQ multiplex PCR, and TCRdb's table has in-frame clones only and misses some. The table lists about 50,000 clones, around half of them singletons. Sequences were derived from PBMCs, sampled after 12 months of ibrutinib treatment. The receptors shown here come from a human donor with chronic lymphocytic leukemia.

V gene TRBV5-1 combines with J gene TRBJ1-5; weak D call: TRBD1 (6 bases). V was clipped by 4 bases and J by 8 bases, with 16 bases between them. The CDR3 is made up of 14 amino acids. The germline V gene encodes CDR1 SGHRS and CDR2 YFSETQ. CDR3 nucleotide sequence: TGCGCCAGCAGCCCCGGCGGGGGGCTGGAGCCCCAGCATTTT. Protein product: CASSPGGGLEPQHF.

CDR3 bases: TGTGCCAGTACGGGACTAGCGGCAGCTCGGCCCACCTCCTACAATGAGCAGTTCTTC. This gives the protein CASTGLAAARPTSYNEQFF. This rearrangement joins TRBV5-4 to TRBJ2-1, with 11 bases aligning to TRBD2. The CDR3 has 19 residues. V was clipped by 8 bases and J by 0 bases; unmatched bases: 16. The germline V gene encodes CDR1 SGHNT and CDR2 YYREEE (reference sequence). The full variable domain, with the rest looked up from reference TRBV5-4 and TRBJ2-1, is ETGVTQSPTHLIKTRGQQVTLRCSSQSGHNTVSWYQQALGQGPQFIFQYYREEENGRGNFPPRFSGLQFPNYSSELNVNALELDDSALYLCASTGLAAARPTSYNEQFFGPGTRLTVL.

The chain has TRBV4-2 and TRBJ1-1; 12 bases fit TRBD1. This CDR3 spans 17 amino acids. The V gene end was trimmed by 0 bases and the J gene end by 12 bases; junction bases not matched to a gene: 14. The germline V gene has CDR1 LGHNA and CDR2 YNFKEQ. The CDR3 region has the DNA TGTGCCAGCAGCCAAGATCCTGGGGGGACAGGGGGCGCTCCAACTTTCTTT. This sequence encodes CASSQDPGGTGGAPTFF.

This chain connects TRBV2 to TRBJ1-5; TRBD1 matches 8 bases. CDR3 length equals 17 residues. Germline loops: CDR1 SNHLY, CDR2 FYNNEI. Trimming cost V 7 bases and J 1 base; bases outside gene matches: 12. The CDR3 here is CASTRAGGGRSNQPQHF. For the CDR3, the DNA is TGTGCCAGCACCAGAGCAGGGGGCGGTCGGAGCAATCAGCCCCAGCATTTT.

The chain is built from TRBV2 and TRBJ1-2; possible D gene TRBD1, 6 bases. Trimming cost V 6 bases and J 3 bases, with 11 bases left between them. The CDR3 has 13 amino acids. CDR1 and CDR2 (germline): SNHLY, FYNNEI. In nucleotides, the CDR3 is TGTGCCAGCAGGAGGGGGACGGACTATGGCTACACCTTC. Encoded protein: CASRRGTDYGYTF.

In nucleotides, the CDR3 is TGTGCCAGCAGTTATATGGGACAGGGGAACACTGAAGCTTTCTTT. Its translation is CASSYMGQGNTEAFF. The chain joins TRBV27 to TRBJ1-1; 9 bases are shared with TRBD1. Germline trimming cut 4 bases from V and 1 base from J; bases unmatched to any gene: 4. This CDR3 spans 15 amino acids. Germline values: CDR1 MNHEY, CDR2 SMNVEV (reference sequence).